The next 20 T cell receptor beta chains were all read from a single sample in a study of OX40 agonist ivuxolimab in advanced cancers. Libraries were prepared by immunoSEQ multiplex PCR; TCRdb keeps only in-frame clonotypes and omits some of them. The sample shows about 88,000 clones, around 85% of them seen only once. Sequenced material: CD4+ or CD8+ T cells sorted from blood, taken in a trial of the OX40 agonist ivuxolimab. These receptors all stem from an adult with an advanced solid tumor such as melanoma, head and neck, liver or kidney cancer.

In this sample, this clone turned up once. V usage is TRBV21-1 and J usage is TRBJ2-1; no DNA check was done on the table's D call, TRBD1. TRBV21-1 is a listed pseudogene. The CDR3 has 14 amino acids. In DNA, the CDR3 is TGTGCCAGCAGCTACCGGGACAGAAACAATGAGCAGTTCTTC. This translates into CASSYRDRNNEQFF.

This sequence joins TRBV10-2 and TRBJ2-1; the D gene could be TRBD1 or TRBD2 (6 bases each). Germline V gives CDR1 WSHSY, CDR2 SAAADI. CDR3 length: 13 amino acids. Trimming removed 2 bases at V and 12 bases at J, with 14 bases between. CDR3 amino acids: CASSELVGGGQFF. The CDR3 region has the DNA TGCGCCAGCAGTGAGCTGGTGGGGGGCGGGCAGTTCTTC.

J is TRBJ2-3 and V is TRBV29-1; D might be TRBD2 (6 bases). Trimming took 6 bases from V and 2 from J, leaving 18 bases between them. The CDR3 has 15 amino acids. Looked up from germline, CDR1 is SQVTM and CDR2 is ANQGSEA. The CDR3: CSVAGGVRDTDTQYF. The CDR3 DNA follows: TGCAGCGTCGCCGGCGGGGTGCGAGACACAGATACGCAGTATTTT.

V gene TRBV9 combines with J gene TRBJ1-6; D is perhaps TRBD1 (5 bases). V was clipped by 0 bases and J by 13 bases, with 11 bases between them. CDR1 SGDLS and CDR2 YYNGEE come from the germline V gene. The CDR3 has 13 residues. CDR3 sequence reads: CASSVERGSPLHF. In DNA form, the CDR3 reads TGTGCCAGCAGCGTAGAGAGGGGCTCGCCCCTCCACTTT.

The J gene is TRBJ2-3, the V gene TRBV28, with TRBD1 matching 10 bases. Germline-derived CDR1 and CDR2 are MDHEN and SYDVKM. The ends lost 5 bases at V and 4 bases at J; junction bases unmatched: 3. The CDR3 covers 14 residues. The DNA for the CDR3 is TGTGCCAGCAGTGCGGACAGGGGGGCAGATACGCAGTATTTT. Translated, it gives CASSADRGADTQYF.

This clone was detected once. The chain carries TRBV5-4 and TRBJ2-5; 8 nucleotides line up with TRBD1. The CDR3 runs to 14 residues. J gave up 5 bases and V 4 bases, and 7 bases lay outside the gene matches. CDR1 is SGHNT and CDR2 is YYREEE in the germline V gene (reference sequence). The CDR3: CASSRTGKSETQYF. DNA for the CDR3: TGTGCCAGCAGCAGGACAGGGAAATCTGAGACCCAGTACTTC.

The chain recombines TRBV11-1 with TRBJ1-6, with D perhaps TRBD1 (5 bases). From germline, CDR1 is SGHAT and CDR2 FQDESV (reference sequence). V dropped 4 bases and J dropped 7 bases, with 14 bases sitting between them. The CDR3 extends over 15 amino acids. This chain's CDR3 is CASSSTGTVNSPLHF. DNA for the CDR3: TGTGCCAGCAGCTCTACCGGGACTGTAAATTCACCCCTCCACTTT. The full variable domain, its missing parts supplied by reference TRBV11-1 and TRBJ1-6, is EAEVAQSPRYKITEKSQAVAFWCDPISGHATLYWYRQILGQGPELLVQFQDESVVDDSQLPKDRFSAERLKGVDSTLKIQPAELGDSAMYLCASSSTGTVNSPLHFGNGTRLTVT.

The genes are TRBV7-9 and TRBJ2-5; D is unclear. The germline V gene has CDR1 SEHNR and CDR2 FQNEAQ (reference sequence). V lost 5 bases, J lost 5 bases, and 12 bases lay in between. The CDR3 loop spans 13 amino acids. The DNA of the CDR3 is TGTGCCAGCAGCGGAGAGACTGGGGAGACCCAGTACTTC. Amino acid sequence: CASSGETGETQYF.

The rearrangement joins TRBV15 to TRBJ2-5; D gene ambiguous. Germline-derived CDR1 and CDR2 are LNHNV and YYDKDF (reference sequence). The CDR3 has 12 residues. V lost 2 bases and J lost 4, with 5 bases in between. Here the CDR3 reads CATSRTVETQYF. For the CDR3, the DNA is TGTGCCACCAGCAGAACCGTAGAGACCCAGTACTTC. The entire variable domain, with the rest obtained from reference TRBV15 and TRBJ2-5, is as follows: DAMVIQNPRYQVTQFGKPVTLSCSQTLNHNVMYWYQQKSSQAPKLLFHYYDKDFNNEADTPDNFQSRRPNTSFCFLDIRSPGLGDTAMYLCATSRTVETQYFGPGTRLLVL.

The chain uses TRBV5-1 and TRBJ2-1; TRBD2 might be the D (6 bases). Germline V gene data show CDR1 as SGHRS and CDR2 as YFSETQ. The length of the CDR3 is 14 residues. The V end was cut by 3 bases, the J end by 5 bases, with 12 bases between. CDR3 residues: CASSSGRGNNEQFF. DNA for the CDR3: TGCGCCAGCAGCTCGGGACGGGGGAACAATGAGCAGTTCTTC.

This chain connects TRBV5-4 to TRBJ2-1; D might be TRBD2 (5 bases). With 4 bases removed from V and 4 bases from J, the gap between germline ends came to 15 bases. CDR1 is SGHNT, CDR2 YYREEE, per germline (reference sequence). The CDR3 runs to 15 residues. The CDR3 DNA is TGTGCCAGCAGCCCGGGGAACCTCCTGTACAATGAGCAGTTCTTC. Translation: CASSPGNLLYNEQFF.

The gene calls are TRBV11-3 and TRBJ2-1; TRBD2 matches 10 bases. This CDR3 has 16 residues. From germline, CDR1 is SGHNT and CDR2 YENEEA. V gave up 5 bases and J gave up 8 bases; unmatched junction bases: 12. For the CDR3, the DNA is TGTGCCAGCAGCGCCCGGGGGGTAGCGGGAGGTGATGAGCAGTTCTTC. This translates into CASSARGVAGGDEQFF. The variable domain in full, completed from reference TRBV11-3 and TRBJ2-1, reads EAGVVQSPRYKIIEKKQPVAFWCNPISGHNTLYWYLQNLGQGPELLIRYENEEAVDDSQLPKDRFSAERLKGVDSTLKIQPAELGDSAVYLCASSARGVAGGDEQFFGPGTRLTVL.

J is TRBJ1-1 and V is TRBV7-9; D is ambiguous. The V end was cut by 5 bases, the J end by 4 bases, with 17 bases between. The V gene's germline CDR1 is SEHNR and CDR2 FQNEAQ (reference sequence). The CDR3 consists of 15 residues. Written as DNA, the CDR3 is TGTGCCAGCAGCCTGAGATCAATCGAGGCCACTGAAGCTTTCTTT. Translated: CASSLRSIEATEAFF.

This chain joins TRBV9 and TRBJ2-2; D unclear. Deletions cut 5 bases from V and 7 bases from J, with 18 bases between. Germline assignment: CDR1 SGDLS and CDR2 YYNGEE. CDR3 size: 15 residues. The chain's CDR3 is CASSATWGRIGELFF. The CDR3 DNA reads as TGTGCCAGCAGTGCTACCTGGGGTCGCATCGGGGAGCTGTTTTTT. The entire variable domain, with the rest obtained from reference TRBV9 and TRBJ2-2, is as follows: DSGVTQTPKHLITATGQRVTLRCSPRSGDLSVYWYQQSLDQGLQFLIQYYNGEERAKGNILERFSAQQFPDLHSELNLSSLELGDSALYFCASSATWGRIGELFFGEGSRLTVL.

As concerns this clone: At one end the junction does not follow the germline gene, possibly because of a read error. The chain has TRBV7-7 and TRBJ2-1, with TRBD1 matching over 7 bases. Germline loops: CDR1 SSHAT, CDR2 FNYEAQ (reference sequence). The CDR3 length is 13 residues. Written as DNA, the CDR3 is TGTGCTAGCAGCACCGACAGGGACAATGAGCAGTTCTTC. It specifies CASSTDRDNEQFF.

This clone was recorded a few times. The V call is TRBV15, the J call TRBJ1-5, with D tentatively TRBD1 (6 bases). The V end was cut by 6 bases, the J end by 4 bases, with 16 bases between. There are 15 residues in the CDR3. The germline gives CDR1 LNHNV, CDR2 YYDKDF (reference sequence). The CDR3 here is CATRTTGRRNQPQHF. In nucleotides, the CDR3 is TGTGCCACCAGAACTACAGGGAGAAGGAATCAGCCCCAGCATTTT.

This chain uses TRBV2 with TRBJ2-4; unclear D gene. Trimming removed 8 bases at V and 0 bases at J, with 20 bases between. The germline V gene encodes CDR1 SNHLY and CDR2 FYNNEI. The CDR3 is 17 residues long. CDR3 DNA: TGTGCCAGCTCCTTACTCCTTGGTCATATAGCCAAAAACATTCAGTACTTC. Protein sequence: CASSLLLGHIAKNIQYF.

J is TRBJ2-3 and V is TRBV19; D unresolved. V was cut by 7 bases and J by 1 base, with 12 bases left in between. The CDR3 sequence is 14 residues long. Germline lookup yields CDR1 LNHDA and CDR2 SQIVND (reference sequence). CDR3 sequence reads: CASTDSPRTDTQYF. In DNA, the CDR3 is TGTGCCAGTACCGACTCCCCACGCACAGATACGCAGTATTTT. Full variable domain (missing parts from reference TRBV19 and TRBJ2-3): DGGITQSPKYLFRKEGQNVTLSCEQNLNHDAMYWYRQDPGQGLRLIYYSQIVNDFQKGDIAEGYSVSREKKESFPLTVTSAQKNPTAFYLCASTDSPRTDTQYFGPGTRLTVL.

The V gene is TRBV6-5, the J gene TRBJ2-1; 12 bases align to TRBD1. The J segment lost 6 bases and the V segment lost 5 bases, leaving 5 bases of the junction unmatched. Germline-derived CDR1 and CDR2 are MNHEY and SVGAGI. This CDR3 spans 15 amino acids. This CDR3 reads CASSAGTGGFNEQFF. In DNA form, the CDR3 reads TGTGCCAGCAGTGCCGGGACAGGGGGCTTCAATGAGCAGTTCTTC.

V gene TRBV6-1 combines with J gene TRBJ2-1; a possible D gene is TRBD1 (5 bases). V was pared by 1 base and J by 5 bases, with 9 bases between. Looked up from germline, CDR1 is MNHNS and CDR2 is SASEGT. The CDR3 is 14 amino acids. CDR3: CASSEDGAHNEQFF. The CDR3 nucleotides are TGTGCCAGCAGTGAAGATGGGGCACACAATGAGCAGTTCTTC.